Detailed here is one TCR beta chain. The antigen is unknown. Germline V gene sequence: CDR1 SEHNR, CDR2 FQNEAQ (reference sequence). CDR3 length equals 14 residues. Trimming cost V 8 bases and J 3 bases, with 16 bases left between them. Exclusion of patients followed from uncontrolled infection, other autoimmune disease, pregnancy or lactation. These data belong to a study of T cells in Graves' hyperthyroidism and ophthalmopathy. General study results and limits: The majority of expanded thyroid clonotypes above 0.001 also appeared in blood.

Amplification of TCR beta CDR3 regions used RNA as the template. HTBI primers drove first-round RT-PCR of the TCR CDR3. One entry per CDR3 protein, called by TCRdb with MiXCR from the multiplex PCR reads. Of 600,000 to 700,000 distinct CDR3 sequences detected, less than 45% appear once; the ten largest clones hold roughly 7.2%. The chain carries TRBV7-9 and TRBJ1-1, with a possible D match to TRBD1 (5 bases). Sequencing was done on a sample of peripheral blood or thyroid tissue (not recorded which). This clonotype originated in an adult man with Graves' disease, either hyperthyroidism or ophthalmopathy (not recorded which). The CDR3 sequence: CASSPQKGYTEAFF. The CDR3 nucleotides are TGTGCCAGCTCACCACAAAAGGGGTACACTGAAGCTTTCTTT.